This T cell receptor (beta chain) was profiled in a study of cytomegalovirus exposure and HLA in healthy donors. Regarding the study as a whole: There were some public TCRs occurring in many donors, but most TCR sequences were rare. The classifier reportedly diagnosed cytomegalovirus status with high sensitivity and specificity.

Concerning this clone: Its antigen is currently unknown.

Clones were sequenced by immunoSEQ multiplex PCR, and TCRdb holds only the in-frame ones, with some missing. The repertoire holds some 48,000 clones, just over 85% seen once, with about 7% in the top ten. The donors were part of the approximately 130-subject validation cohort, which stood apart from the 666-subject first cohort. Germline V gives CDR1 MNHEY, CDR2 SMNVEV (reference sequence). Trimming cost V 3 bases and J 0 bases; bases outside gene matches: 3. The CDR3 has 15 residues. Input material: PBMCs. This sequence was found in a woman aged 30 to 39 in good health and CMV-seronegative. The chain employs TRBV27 and TRBJ2-7, with 9 bases lining up with TRBD2. CDR3 sequence reads: CASSFRGRGSYEQYF. The CDR3 nucleotides read TGTGCCAGCAGTTTTCGCGGGAGGGGCTCCTACGAGCAGTACTTC.